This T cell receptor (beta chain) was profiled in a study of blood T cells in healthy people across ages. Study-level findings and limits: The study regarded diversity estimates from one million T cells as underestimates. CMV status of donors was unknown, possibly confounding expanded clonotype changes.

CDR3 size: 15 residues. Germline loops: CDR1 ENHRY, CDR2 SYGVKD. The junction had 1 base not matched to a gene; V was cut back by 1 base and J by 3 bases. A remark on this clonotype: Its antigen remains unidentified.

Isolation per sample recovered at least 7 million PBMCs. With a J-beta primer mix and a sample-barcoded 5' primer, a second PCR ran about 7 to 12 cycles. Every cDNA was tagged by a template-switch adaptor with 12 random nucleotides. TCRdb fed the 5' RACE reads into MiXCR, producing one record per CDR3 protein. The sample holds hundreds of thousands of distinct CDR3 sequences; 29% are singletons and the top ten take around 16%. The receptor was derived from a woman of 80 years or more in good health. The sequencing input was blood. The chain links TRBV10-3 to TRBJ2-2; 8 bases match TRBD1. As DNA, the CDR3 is TGTGCCATCAGTGAGTTGACAGGGGACACCGGGGAGCTGTTTTTT. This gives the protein CAISELTGDTGELFF.